The T cell receptor (beta chain) under discussion was sequenced for a study of blood T cell repertoires in COVID-19. Turning to the study itself: The analysed material was cDNA or gDNA that came from T cells, B-cell-depleted T cells, or PBMCs.

This clone is a singleton in its sample. V lost 8 bases, J lost 4 bases, and 7 bases stayed unmatched. The germline V gene has CDR1 GTSNPN and CDR2 SVGIG (reference sequence). The CDR3 consists of 12 residues. Some clones are missing from TCRdb's copy, which holds only in-frame ones; the method was immunoSEQ multiplex PCR. The repertoire includes a few hundred thousand clones, approximately 83% of them detected once, and over 2% sits in the top ten. The sequence was obtained from a woman aged 25 to 39 who had recovered from COVID-19. The chain joins TRBV30 to TRBJ1-2, with TRBD1 matching 7 bases. Sequencing was performed on peripheral blood. The CDR3 DNA is TGTGCCCAAGACAGGGATTCCTATGGCTACACCTTC. Its protein is CAQDRDSYGYTF.